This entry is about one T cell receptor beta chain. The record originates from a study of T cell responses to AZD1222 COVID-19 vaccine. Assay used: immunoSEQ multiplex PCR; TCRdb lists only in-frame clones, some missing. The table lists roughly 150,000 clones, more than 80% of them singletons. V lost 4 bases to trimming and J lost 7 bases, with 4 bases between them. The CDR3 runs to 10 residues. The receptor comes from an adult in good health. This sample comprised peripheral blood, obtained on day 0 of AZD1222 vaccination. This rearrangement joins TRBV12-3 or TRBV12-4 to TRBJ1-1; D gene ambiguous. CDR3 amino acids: CASSSGEAFF. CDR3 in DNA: TGTGCCAGCAGTTCAGGTGAAGCTTTCTTT.